This TCR beta chain was obtained from a study of shared clonotypes between healthy human individuals. Study summary: Each donor's CD4 naive and CD4 memory cells filled three plates apiece, CD8 naive two, and CD8 memory one.

About this clone: What it binds is unknown.

Findings of the study overall: The study found about 5.1% of naive CD4 clonotypes shared across several donors. Only blood was sampled; tissue repertoires likely differ.

CD45RO-negative, CCR7-selected cells formed the naive CD8 fraction, which excluded terminally differentiated effector memory CD45RA+ cells. Germline-derived CDR1 and CDR2 are MNHEY and SMNVEV (reference sequence). The CDR3 has 13 amino acids. V trimming: 7 bases; J trimming: 6 bases; junction bases outside the gene matches: 8. Deep level was the assay's run setting. The repertoire was sequenced with immunoSEQ multiplex PCR; TCRdb's copy has only in-frame clones and lacks some. The table has about 2.2 million clones, 93% seen once. This sequence was found in a man younger than 35 in good health. Some clones in this sample may be carry-over from other donors' samples. Sequenced sample: naive CD8+ T cells from PBMCs. The rearrangement uses TRBV27 and TRBJ1-1; 7 positions match TRBD1. The CDR3 protein is CASTSTGSAEAFF. CDR3 nucleotide sequence: TGTGCCAGCACCTCGACAGGGAGCGCTGAAGCTTTCTTT.